This TCR beta chain stems from a study of vaccination and CD4 T cells after COVID-19. Treatment meaning: roughly 11-day PBMC culture with coronavirus spike peptide pools or control peptides (ViraFEST assay). Convalescent patients tested SARS-CoV-2 PCR positive from March to December 2020, before Alpha, Beta and Delta emerged. Cultured CD4+ T cell DNA underwent sequencing with the Oncomine TCR Beta short-read assay. TCRdb passed the PCR reads through MiXCR, listing each CDR3 protein once. The sample consists of about 22,000 distinct CDR3 sequences, under 60% of them appearing once. Concerning this clonotype itself: Antigen: not known.

This TCR derives from a human donor who had recovered from COVID-19. The source material was CD4+ T cells from blood, cultured in vitro.

CDR3 coding DNA: TGCGCCAGCAGCCAACGCACAGGGGGCGGCTCTGGTCAGCCCCAGCATTTT. Amino acid sequence: CASSQRTGGGSGQPQHF. The chain links TRBV4-1 to TRBJ1-5; 9 nucleotides line up with TRBD1. The V and J ends lost 2 bases and 6 bases, in that order; junction bases with no gene match: 11. The CDR3 totals 17 residues. The germline V gene has CDR1 MGHRA and CDR2 YSYEKL.